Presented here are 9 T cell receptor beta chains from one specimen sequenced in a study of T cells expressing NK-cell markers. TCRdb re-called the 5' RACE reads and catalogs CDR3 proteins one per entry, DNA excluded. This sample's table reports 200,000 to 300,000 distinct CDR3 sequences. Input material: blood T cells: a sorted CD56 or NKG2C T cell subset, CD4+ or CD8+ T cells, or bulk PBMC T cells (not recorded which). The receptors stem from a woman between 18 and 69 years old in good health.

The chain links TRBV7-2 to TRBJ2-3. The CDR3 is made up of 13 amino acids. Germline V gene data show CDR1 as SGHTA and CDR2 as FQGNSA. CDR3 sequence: CASSNRLTDTQYF.

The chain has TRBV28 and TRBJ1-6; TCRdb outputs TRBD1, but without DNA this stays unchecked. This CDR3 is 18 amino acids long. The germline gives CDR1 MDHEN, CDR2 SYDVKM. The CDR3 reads CARAPRQGAGGGNSPLHF.

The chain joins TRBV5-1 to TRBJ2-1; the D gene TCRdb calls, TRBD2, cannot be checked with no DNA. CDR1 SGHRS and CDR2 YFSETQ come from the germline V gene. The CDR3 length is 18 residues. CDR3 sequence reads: CASSLAVEPSGKNNEQFF.

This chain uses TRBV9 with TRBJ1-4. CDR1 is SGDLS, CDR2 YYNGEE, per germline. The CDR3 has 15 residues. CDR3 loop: CASSRGTAANEKLFF.

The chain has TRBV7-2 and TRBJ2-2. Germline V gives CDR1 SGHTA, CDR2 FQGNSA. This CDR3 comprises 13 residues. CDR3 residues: CASSLTYTGELFF. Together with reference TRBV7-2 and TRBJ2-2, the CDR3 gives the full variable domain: GAGVSQSPSNKVTEKGKDVELRCDPISGHTALYWYRQSLGQGLEFLIYFQGNSAPDKSGLPSDRFSAERTGGSVSTLTIQRTQQEDSAVYLCASSLTYTGELFFGEGSRLTVL.

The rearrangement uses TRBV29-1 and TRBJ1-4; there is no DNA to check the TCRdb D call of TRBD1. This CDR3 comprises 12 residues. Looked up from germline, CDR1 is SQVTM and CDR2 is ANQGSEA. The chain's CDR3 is CSVARGGEKLFF.

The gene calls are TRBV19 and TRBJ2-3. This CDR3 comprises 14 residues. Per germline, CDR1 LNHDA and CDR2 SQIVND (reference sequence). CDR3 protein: CASSRRRSTDTQYF.

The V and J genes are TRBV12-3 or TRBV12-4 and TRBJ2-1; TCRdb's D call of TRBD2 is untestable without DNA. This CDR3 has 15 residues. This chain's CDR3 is CASELAAGSYNEQFF.

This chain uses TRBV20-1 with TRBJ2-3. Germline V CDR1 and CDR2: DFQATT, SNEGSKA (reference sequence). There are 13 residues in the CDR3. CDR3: CSASRTRRDTQYF.